This TCR beta chain came from a study of cytotoxic CD8 clonotypes in ibrutinib-treated CLL (dated by TCRdb to the early 2020s). The study in broad terms: The cohort was composed of some twelve relapsed/refractory and roughly 15 treatment-naive patients; IGHV unmutated status was identified in 17 patients. Responses were partial in approximately 24 patients and complete in 2; after median around 72 months follow-up, roughly 15 stayed in remission and some twelve progressed. Response samples were obtained after a median of approximately twelve months of treatment, with a range of roughly 6 to 40 months. An average of roughly 250,000 productive templates and tens of thousands of productive rearrangements was obtained per sample. Of the 86 participants in the trial, 26 had longitudinal samples available. Cryopreserved peripheral blood mononuclear cells were collected at three points: before therapy, at response, and at either sustained remission or disease progression. Every sample from remission and from progressive disease was obtained while the patients were still on ibrutinib. General findings and caveats noted by the study authors: At baseline, clonality was higher than in age-matched healthy donors and showed a strong correlation with circulating CD8+ T-cell counts. Sampling times were not matched between patients in sustained remission and patients whose disease was progressing, and lymph node repertoires were not examined. Public clonotypes were found to be uncommon and were observed to contract or remain stable during treatment; the increase in clonality was shown to reflect expansion of private clonotypes at ibrutinib response. Clonality increased at ibrutinib response, stayed stable in sustained remission, and fell back toward baseline at progression.

A note on this clone: There is no known antigen for this receptor. The sample holds no much larger clone one base away, and base qualities are not on file. Other DNA sequences in the sample encode the same CDR3.

According to the study, the label for this sample's time point signals: 20 to 30 months on ibrutinib. For TCR beta library preparation, roughly 2 micrograms of genomic DNA were extracted from the cryopreserved PBMCs. Longitudinal blood samples from CLL patients on ibrutinib monotherapy were analyzed using high-throughput TCR beta sequencing. The patients took part in an open-label, single-center phase 2 trial of ibrutinib monotherapy. Cut back by 2 bases and 2 bases, the V and J ends lie 4 bases apart. From the cysteine up to the phenylalanine, the CDR3 has a length of 12 residues. Of the read, only the CDR3 DNA is kept; its 36 bases are in frame from base 1. The germline V gene gives CDR1 as ENHRY and CDR2 as SYGVKD. The goal of deep resolution MiSeq sequencing was a depth between 1 in 1 million and 1 in 200,000 T cells, and coverage averaged 10x per clonotype. The immunoSEQ hsTCRB Kit was used to generate the TCR beta libraries. As for the authors' bioinformatics: ImmunoSEQ Data Assistant and ImmunoSEQ Analyzer were used for data analysis, and V, D and J genes were assigned according to IMGT definitions. Clonality, with values ranging from 0 to 1, was calculated as one minus the normalized Shannon entropy of productive rearrangement frequencies. Only overrepresented clonotypes making up at least 0.05% of the repertoire of each patient were included in the public clonotype analysis. Thirteen age-matched healthy donor repertoires from immuneACCESS were used as controls for clonality. Imported from immuneACCESS, the table was reduced by TCRdb to in-frame sequences with V and J called. These copies leave out some clones; in studies compared against another copy, an unresolved V gene accounts for under half, and the cause of the remainder is not known. The V and J calls and clone size are taken from that table; D and trimming were inferred from the DNA. For this sample there are about 130,000 clones; approximately 81% appear just once. About 3.3% of the sample is held by the ten biggest clonotypes.

The chain is encoded by TRBV10-3 joined to TRBJ2-7; the D gene assignment is ambiguous. This sequence was found in a human donor with chronic lymphocytic leukemia. This sample comprised PBMCs, obtained after 24 months of ibrutinib treatment. The DNA sequence is as follows: TGTGCCATCAGTGAGGGAGCCTACGAGCAGTACTTC. This is translated as CAISEGAYEQYF.